Each of the 2 T cell receptor beta chains below was sequenced from the same sample in a study of T-cell reconstitution after alpha-beta-depleted transplantation in children. TCRbeta library preparation incorporated unique molecular identifiers. TCRdb recomputed calls from the PCR reads with MiXCR, one row per CDR3 protein. The repertoire holds about 410,000 distinct CDR3 sequences, with around 21% as singletons. Material: PBMCs from the stem cell graft donor, obtained from the stem cell graft. These receptors all stem from a human donor who donated a stem cell graft to a child with acute myeloid leukemia.

This clonotype came up many times. The chain couples TRBV20-1 to TRBJ1-5, with a possible D match to TRBD1 (6 bases). The length of the CDR3 is 14 residues. Germline V CDR1 and CDR2: DFQATT, SNEGSKA (reference sequence). V lost 5 bases, J lost 6 bases, and 17 bases lay in between. The DNA of the CDR3 is TGCAGTGCTCTGACTACACAGGGAGGTCAGCCCCAGCATTTT. Residues: CSALTTQGGQPQHF.

This clonotype showed up just a few times. This sequence joins TRBV27 and TRBJ2-1; 7 bases fit TRBD1. Germline V lookup: CDR1 MNHEY, CDR2 SMNVEV (reference sequence). CDR3 size: 17 residues. V trimming: 2 bases; J trimming: 5 bases; junction bases outside the gene matches: 12. The CDR3 loop reads CASSLEPPGQTNNEQFF. The CDR3 nucleotides read TGTGCCAGCAGTTTAGAGCCCCCGGGACAGACGAACAATGAGCAGTTCTTC.